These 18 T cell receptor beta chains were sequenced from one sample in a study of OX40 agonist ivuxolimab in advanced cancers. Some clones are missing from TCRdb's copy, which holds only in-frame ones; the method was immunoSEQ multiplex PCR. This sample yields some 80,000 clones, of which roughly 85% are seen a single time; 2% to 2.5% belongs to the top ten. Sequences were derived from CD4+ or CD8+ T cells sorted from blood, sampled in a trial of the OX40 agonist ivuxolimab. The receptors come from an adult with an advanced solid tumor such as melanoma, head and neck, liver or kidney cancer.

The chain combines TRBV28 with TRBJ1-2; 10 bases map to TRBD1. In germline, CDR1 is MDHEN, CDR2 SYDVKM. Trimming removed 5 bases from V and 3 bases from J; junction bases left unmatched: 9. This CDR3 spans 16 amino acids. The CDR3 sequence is CASSASRDRGYYGYTF. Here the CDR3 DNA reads TGTGCCAGCAGTGCATCCCGGGACAGGGGCTACTATGGCTACACCTTC.

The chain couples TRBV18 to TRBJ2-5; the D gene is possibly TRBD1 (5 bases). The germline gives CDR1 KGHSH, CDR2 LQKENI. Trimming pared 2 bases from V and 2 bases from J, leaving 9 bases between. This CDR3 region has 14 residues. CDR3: CASSPKDIQETQYF. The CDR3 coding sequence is TGTGCCAGCTCACCAAAGGACATACAAGAGACCCAGTACTTC.

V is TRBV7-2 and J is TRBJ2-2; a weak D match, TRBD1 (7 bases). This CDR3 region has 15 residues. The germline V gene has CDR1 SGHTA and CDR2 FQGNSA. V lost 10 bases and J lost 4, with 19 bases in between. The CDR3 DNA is TGTGCCATCCCTCAGGGGGGCAGGACCACCGGGGAGCTGTTTTTT. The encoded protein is CAIPQGGRTTGELFF.

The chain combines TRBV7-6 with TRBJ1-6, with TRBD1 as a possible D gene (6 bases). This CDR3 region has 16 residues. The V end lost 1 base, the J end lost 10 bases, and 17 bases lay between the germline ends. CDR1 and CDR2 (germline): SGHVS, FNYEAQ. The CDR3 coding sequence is TGTGCCAGCAGCTTAGAGTTGTTGGGGGGGCTCTCACCCCTCCACTTT. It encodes CASSLELLGGLSPLHF.

CDR3: CASSARGVSGGEQYF. CDR3 nucleotide sequence: TGTGCCAGCAGCGCCAGGGGGGTGTCGGGTGGCGAGCAGTACTTC. The chain combines TRBV9 with TRBJ2-7, with D possibly being TRBD1 (7 bases). V was clipped by 3 bases and J by 6 bases, with 19 bases between them. This CDR3 region has 15 residues. The germline V gene encodes CDR1 SGDLS and CDR2 YYNGEE. Filled out from reference TRBV9 and TRBJ2-7, the complete variable domain reads DSGVTQTPKHLITATGQRVTLRCSPRSGDLSVYWYQQSLDQGLQFLIQYYNGEERAKGNILERFSAQQFPDLHSELNLSSLELGDSALYFCASSARGVSGGEQYFGPGTRLTVT.

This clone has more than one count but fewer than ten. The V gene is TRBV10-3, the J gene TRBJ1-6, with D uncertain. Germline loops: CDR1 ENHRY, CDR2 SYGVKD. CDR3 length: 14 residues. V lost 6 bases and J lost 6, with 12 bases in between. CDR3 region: CAIRATSRNSPLHF. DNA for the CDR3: TGTGCCATCAGGGCGACCTCACGTAATTCACCCCTCCACTTT.

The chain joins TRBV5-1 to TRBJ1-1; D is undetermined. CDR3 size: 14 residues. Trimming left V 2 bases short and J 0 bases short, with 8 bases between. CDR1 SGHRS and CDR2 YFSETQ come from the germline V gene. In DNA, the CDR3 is TGCGCCAGCAGCTTCGAGTATATGAACACTGAAGCTTTCTTT. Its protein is CASSFEYMNTEAFF.

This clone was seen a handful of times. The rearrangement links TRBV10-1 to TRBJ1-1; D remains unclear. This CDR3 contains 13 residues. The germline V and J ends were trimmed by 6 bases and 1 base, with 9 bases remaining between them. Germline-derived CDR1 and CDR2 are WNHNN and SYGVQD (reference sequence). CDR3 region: CASRADGNTEAFF. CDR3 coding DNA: TGCGCCAGCAGAGCGGACGGGAACACTGAAGCTTTCTTT.

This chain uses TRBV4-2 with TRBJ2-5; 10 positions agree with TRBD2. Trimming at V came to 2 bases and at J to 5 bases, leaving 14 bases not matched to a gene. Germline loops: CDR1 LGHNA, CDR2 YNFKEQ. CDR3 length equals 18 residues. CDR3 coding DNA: TGTGCCAGCAGCCAACTGCCCTCCAGCGGGGGGGGGCCCGAGACCCAGTACTTC. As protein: CASSQLPSSGGGPETQYF.

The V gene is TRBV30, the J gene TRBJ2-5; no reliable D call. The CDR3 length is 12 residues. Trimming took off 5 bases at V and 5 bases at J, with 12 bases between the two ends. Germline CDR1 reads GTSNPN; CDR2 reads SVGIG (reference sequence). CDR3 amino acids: CAWGVSAETQYF. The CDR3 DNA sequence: TGTGCCTGGGGGGTCTCGGCGGAGACCCAGTACTTC.

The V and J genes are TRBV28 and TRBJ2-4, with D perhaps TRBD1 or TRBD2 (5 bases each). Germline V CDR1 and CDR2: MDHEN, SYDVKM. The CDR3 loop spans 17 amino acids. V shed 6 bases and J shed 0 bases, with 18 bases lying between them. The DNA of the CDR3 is TGTGCCAGCAGACCCTTCGAGGGGAATCTAGCCAAAAACATTCAGTACTTC. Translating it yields CASRPFEGNLAKNIQYF.

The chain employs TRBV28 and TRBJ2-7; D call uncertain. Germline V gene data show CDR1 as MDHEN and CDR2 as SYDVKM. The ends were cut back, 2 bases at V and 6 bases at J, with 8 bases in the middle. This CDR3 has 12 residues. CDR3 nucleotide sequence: TGTGCCAGCAGTTTACGACTGGGCGAGCAGTACTTC. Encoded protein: CASSLRLGEQYF. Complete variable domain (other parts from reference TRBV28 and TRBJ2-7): DVKVTQSSRYLVKRTGEKVFLECVQDMDHENMFWYRQDPGLGLRLIYFSYDVKMKEKGDIPEGYSVSREKKERFSLILESASTNQTSMYLCASSLRLGEQYFGPGTRLTVT.

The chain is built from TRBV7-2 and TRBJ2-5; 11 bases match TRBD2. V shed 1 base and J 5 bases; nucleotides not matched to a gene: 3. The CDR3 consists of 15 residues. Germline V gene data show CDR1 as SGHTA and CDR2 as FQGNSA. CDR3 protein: CASSLVAGGWETQYF. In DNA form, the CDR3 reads TGTGCCAGCAGCTTAGTAGCGGGGGGGTGGGAGACCCAGTACTTC.

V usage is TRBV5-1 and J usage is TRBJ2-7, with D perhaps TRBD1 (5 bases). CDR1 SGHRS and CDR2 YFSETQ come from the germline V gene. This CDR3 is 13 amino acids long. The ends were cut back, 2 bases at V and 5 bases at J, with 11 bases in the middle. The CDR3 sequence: CASSFKVDNEQYF. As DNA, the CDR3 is TGCGCCAGCAGCTTTAAGGTGGACAACGAGCAGTACTTC.

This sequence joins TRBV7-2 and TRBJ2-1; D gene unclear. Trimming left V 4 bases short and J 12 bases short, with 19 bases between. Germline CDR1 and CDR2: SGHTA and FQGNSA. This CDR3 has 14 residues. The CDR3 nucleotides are TGTGCCAGCAGCTCCCAGAAATCCGACTTGAGGCAGTTCTTC. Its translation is CASSSQKSDLRQFF. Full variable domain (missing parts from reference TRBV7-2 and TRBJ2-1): GAGVSQSPSNKVTEKGKDVELRCDPISGHTALYWYRQSLGQGLEFLIYFQGNSAPDKSGLPSDRFSAERTGGSVSTLTIQRTQQEDSAVYLCASSSQKSDLRQFFGPGTRLTVL.

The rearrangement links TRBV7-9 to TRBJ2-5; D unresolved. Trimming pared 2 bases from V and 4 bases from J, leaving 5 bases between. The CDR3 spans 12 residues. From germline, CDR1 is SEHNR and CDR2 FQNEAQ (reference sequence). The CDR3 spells CASSLRRETQYF. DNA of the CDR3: TGTGCCAGCAGCTTACGGCGAGAGACCCAGTACTTC.

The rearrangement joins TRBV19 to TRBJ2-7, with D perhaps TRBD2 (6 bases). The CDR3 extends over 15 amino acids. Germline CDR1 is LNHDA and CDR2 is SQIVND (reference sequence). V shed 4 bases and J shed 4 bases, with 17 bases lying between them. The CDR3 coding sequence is TGTGCCAGTAGTAACGCGAGACTAGACCTATACGAGCAGTACTTC. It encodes CASSNARLDLYEQYF.

DNA of the CDR3: TGTGCCAGCAGCTTGGACAGGGAAAAAGGGACCTATGGCTACACCTTC. Amino acid sequence: CASSLDREKGTYGYTF. The chain joins TRBV7-2 to TRBJ1-2; TRBD1 agrees at 8 bases. The germline gives CDR1 SGHTA, CDR2 FQGNSA. V lost 3 bases to trimming and J lost 4 bases; unmatched junction nucleotides: 10. There are 16 residues in the CDR3.